The entry below gives a single T cell receptor (beta chain) sequence along with its context. Its antigen remains unidentified. This record comes from a study of persistence of HIV-infected CD4 T cells. On the study more broadly: CD4+ T cells responding to CMV or HIV-1 Gag were isolated. Suppressive ART had lasted a median of around 8 years.

Sequencing used immunoSEQ version 4 in survey mode. Template was genomic DNA at around 9.3 ng/uL, with up to roughly 1 ug used per sample. Assay: immunoSEQ multiplex PCR; the TCRdb copy retains only in-frame clones and omits some. Here the sample spans about 50,000 clones, around 75% being singletons. Stimulation used 8 to 10 ug/mL lysate from CMV-infected fibroblasts. CD40L-negative CD69-negative CD45RO-high memory CD4+ T cells were sorted as populations depleted of antigen-responding cells. The germline V gene encodes CDR1 MDHEN and CDR2 SYDVKM. The V and J ends lost 6 bases and 10 bases, in that order; junction bases with no gene match: 12. This CDR3 is built from 15 residues. Study-level points and caveats: TCR oligoclonality correlated with proviral oligoclonality in the same sorted populations.

This TCR was recovered from an adult man with HIV who was CMV-seropositive. The chain combines TRBV28 with TRBJ1-2, with 12 positions matching TRBD1. The sequencing here drew on CD4+ T cells sorted from PBMCs after approximately 19-hour stimulation, taken from a patient who received antiretroviral therapy. The CDR3 bases are TGTGCCAGCAGGCGACCGGGACAGGGGGCGATGGACTACACCTTC. This encodes CASRRPGQGAMDYTF.